A single sample gave rise to the 18 T cell receptor beta chains below, sequenced in a study of T cells after yellow fever vaccination. TCRdb recomputed calls from the 5' RACE reads with MiXCR, one row per CDR3 protein. The table shows nearly 350,000 distinct CDR3 sequences, with roughly 8.4% occurring only once. This specimen consisted of PBMCs, obtained roughly 47 days after the first yellow fever vaccination. The receptors were gathered from a young man who received the YFV17D yellow fever vaccine.

This clonotype showed up many times. The genes are TRBV12-3 or TRBV12-4 and TRBJ2-1; 7 nucleotides agree with TRBD2. The CDR3 spans 15 residues. With 2 bases clipped from V and 5 bases from J, the junction kept 6 bases outside the gene matches. CDR3 region: CASSLTGGKHNEQFF. The DNA for the CDR3 is TGTGCCAGCAGTTTAACGGGGGGTAAACACAATGAGCAGTTCTTC.

A few counts support this clonotype. This chain joins TRBV9 and TRBJ2-3; D is ambiguous. This CDR3 comprises 14 residues. Looked up from germline, CDR1 is SGDLS and CDR2 is YYNGEE. V shed 4 bases and J shed 2 bases, with 11 bases lying between them. The CDR3 DNA is TGTGCCAGCAGCCTCGATAGGTTCACAGATACGCAGTATTTT. As protein: CASSLDRFTDTQYF.

The gene calls are TRBV25-1 and TRBJ1-2; TRBD1 aligns across 11 bases. Germline assignment: CDR1 MGHDK and CDR2 SYGVNS. After removal of 0 bases from V and 4 bases from J, the junction contained 4 bases not matched to a gene. The CDR3 extends over 16 amino acids. CDR3 sequence: CASSEYGTGGVYGYTF. The CDR3 DNA reads TGTGCCAGCAGTGAATATGGGACAGGGGGAGTCTATGGCTACACCTTC.

This clonotype was counted a few times. The V and J genes are TRBV11-1 and TRBJ2-3; 8 nucleotides agree with TRBD2. V dropped 7 bases and J dropped 1; count of bases not matched to a gene: 4. Germline CDR1 is SGHAT and CDR2 is FQDESV (reference sequence). This CDR3 region has 14 residues. The CDR3 DNA sequence: TGTGCCAGCACCCTCGGGGGGGGCACAGATACGCAGTATTTT. As protein: CASTLGGGTDTQYF.

This chain links TRBV12-3 or TRBV12-4 with TRBJ2-1, with 13 bases aligning to TRBD2. The trim removed 6 bases at V and 6 bases at J, leaving 5 bases unmatched. The CDR3 extends over 15 amino acids. The CDR3, as DNA: TGTGCCAGCAGCTTTGGGACTAGCGGGGTCAATGAGCAGTTCTTC. Translating gives CASSFGTSGVNEQFF.

CDR3 nucleotide sequence: TGTGCCAGCAGCTCCCGTCGACTAGCGGGGAACGAGCAGTACTTC. Its protein product is CASSSRRLAGNEQYF. The gene calls are TRBV7-2 and TRBJ2-7, with 11 bases aligning to TRBD2. Trimming took 4 bases from V and 5 from J; bases not matched to a gene: 7. The germline gives CDR1 SGHTA, CDR2 FQGNSA. This CDR3 has 15 residues.

The chain is built from TRBV20-1 and TRBJ1-2; 8 bases match TRBD1. With V trimmed by 8 bases and J by 1 base, 9 bases remained unmatched. This CDR3 contains 14 residues. Germline V lookup: CDR1 DFQATT, CDR2 SNEGSKA (reference sequence). The CDR3 reads CSSTLDRVNYGYTF. The CDR3 DNA sequence: TGCAGTTCCACCTTGGACAGGGTTAACTATGGCTACACCTTC.

This clonotype has a handful of counts. The gene calls are TRBV5-6 and TRBJ1-1; D is unclear. CDR1 and CDR2 from the germline V gene are SGHDT and YYEEEE. Trimming shortened V by 3 bases and J by 2 bases, and 11 bases separated the two germline ends. The CDR3 totals 14 residues. CDR3 loop: CASSWATRNTEAFF. The CDR3 DNA follows: TGTGCCAGCAGCTGGGCTACCAGAAACACTGAAGCTTTCTTT.

This clonotype has only one observation. The chain is built from TRBV7-7 and TRBJ2-7; 10 positions match TRBD1. Trimming cost V 5 bases and J 1 base; bases outside gene matches: 11. The CDR3 has 17 residues. Germline V CDR1 and CDR2: SSHAT, FNYEAQ (reference sequence). In nucleotides, the CDR3 is TGTGCCAGCAGCGCACCCGGGACAGGGGTGTATTCCTACGAGCAGTACTTC. Translated: CASSAPGTGVYSYEQYF.

This clonotype was seen a handful of times. This chain links TRBV30 with TRBJ1-5, with D hard to call. The V and J ends lost 3 bases and 7 bases respectively, with 13 bases between them. The CDR3 is 13 residues long. Germline CDR1 is GTSNPN and CDR2 is SVGIG (reference sequence). CDR3 coding DNA: TGTGCCTGGAGCAAATCGCGGGAACAGCCCCAGCATTTT. Protein product: CAWSKSREQPQHF.

CDR3 nucleotide sequence: TGTGCCAGCAGCTCCTCAATCCAGGCAGGGGGCGAAAAACTGTTTTTT. Translation gives CASSSSIQAGGEKLFF. The V and J genes are TRBV7-9 and TRBJ1-4, with 8 bases that match TRBD1. Trimming cost V 4 bases and J 8 bases; bases outside gene matches: 12. The CDR3 totals 16 residues. The germline gives CDR1 SEHNR, CDR2 FQNEAQ (reference sequence).

This chain uses TRBV5-1 with TRBJ1-2; a possible D gene is TRBD1 (5 bases). The V and J ends lost 4 bases and 5 bases respectively, with 9 bases between them. The CDR3 has 12 residues. The germline gives CDR1 SGHRS, CDR2 YFSETQ. The CDR3 loop is CASSGDHYGYTF. CDR3 nucleotides: TGCGCCAGCAGCGGGGACCATTATGGCTACACCTTC.

This clonotype appeared a few times. V is TRBV6-1 and J is TRBJ2-1; maybe TRBD1 (6 bases). Germline CDR1 and CDR2: MNHNS and SASEGT. The V end was cut by 6 bases, the J end by 4 bases, with 22 bases between. CDR3 length: 17 residues. CDR3 amino acids: CASRRTTGKGPYNEQFF. DNA of the CDR3: TGTGCCAGCAGGCGAACAACAGGGAAGGGCCCTTACAATGAGCAGTTCTTC.

V is TRBV29-1 and J is TRBJ2-5; D is unclear. The V end lost 4 bases, the J end lost 3 bases, and 12 bases lay between the germline ends. CDR1 and CDR2 (germline): SQVTM, ANQGSEA. This CDR3 comprises 13 residues. CDR3 loop: CSVVVVNKETQYF. The CDR3 nucleotides read TGCAGCGTTGTGGTAGTAAACAAAGAGACCCAGTACTTC.

In this sample, this clonotype turned up a few times. The V gene is TRBV7-6, the J gene TRBJ2-5, with D possibly TRBD2 on 6 matching bases. Trimming removed 2 bases from V and 4 bases from J, with 14 bases in between. Germline V gives CDR1 SGHVS, CDR2 FNYEAQ. CDR3 length: 15 residues. CDR3 nucleotide sequence: TGTGCCAGCAGCTTAACTCCGGGGGTCGGAGAGACCCAGTACTTC. Its protein product is CASSLTPGVGETQYF.

This clonotype was counted a few times. The CDR3 reads CASRPRGANYGYTF. The CDR3 nucleotides read TGTGCCAGCAGACCGCGGGGAGCTAACTATGGCTACACCTTC. This chain uses TRBV6-2 or TRBV6-3 with TRBJ1-2; D not certain. Per germline, CDR1 MNHEY and CDR2 SVGEGT. V lost 6 bases, J lost 0 bases, and 11 bases lay in between. CDR3 size: 14 residues.

CDR3 sequence reads: CASSLVPGQAPYNEQFF. In DNA, the CDR3 is TGTGCCAGCAGCTTAGTACCAGGACAGGCCCCCTACAATGAGCAGTTCTTC. The chain uses TRBV7-2 and TRBJ2-1; 7 bases agree with TRBD1. V was clipped by 1 base and J by 2 bases; unmatched bases: 8. There are 17 residues in the CDR3. Germline V gene lookup returns CDR1 SGHTA and CDR2 FQGNSA.

At least ten counts were recorded for this clonotype. The chain links TRBV7-6 to TRBJ2-1; D assignment may be TRBD1 or TRBD2 (5 bases each). The CDR3 is made up of 12 amino acids. V lost 5 bases and J 8 bases, leaving 10 bases between the germline ends. CDR1 and CDR2 (germline): SGHVS, FNYEAQ. In DNA, the CDR3 is TGTGCCAGCAGCCTACTAGGGGATGAGCAGTTCTTC. As protein: CASSLLGDEQFF. The whole variable domain, filled in from reference TRBV7-6 and TRBJ2-1, reads GAGVSQSPRYKVTKRGQDVALRCDPISGHVSLYWYRQALGQGPEFLTYFNYEAQQDKSGLPNDRFSAERPEGSISTLTIQRTEQRDSAMYRCASSLLGDEQFFGPGTRLTVL.